These 32 T cell receptor beta chains came from one sample sequenced in a study of blood T cell repertoires in COVID-19. The table came from immunoSEQ multiplex PCR; TCRdb's copy has only in-frame clones and leaves some out. The sample has approximately 500,000 clones; around 89% are singletons. The sequenced sample was PBMCs or T cells enriched from blood (not recorded which). Receptor source: a woman between 40 and 55 years old who had recovered from COVID-19.

The rearrangement joins TRBV27 to TRBJ2-6; D is undetermined. The CDR3 loop spans 15 amino acids. Trimming left V 6 bases short and J 1 base short, with 10 bases between. Germline CDR1 MNHEY, CDR2 SMNVEV (reference sequence). The CDR3 coding sequence is TGTGCCAGCAGGCTAGGTGCTTCTGGGGCCAACGTCCTGACTTTC. Translating it yields CASRLGASGANVLTF.

The chain recombines TRBV5-1 with TRBJ1-1; the match to TRBD1 covers 8 bases. The CDR3 sequence is 14 residues long. Germline lookup yields CDR1 SGHRS and CDR2 YFSETQ. Trimming took 4 bases from V and 8 from J; bases not matched to a gene: 10. The CDR3 DNA sequence: TGCGCCAGCAGCCCCTGGACAGGGCGAGGAGAAGCTTTCTTT. Translated: CASSPWTGRGEAFF.

The V call is TRBV9, the J call TRBJ1-1, with unresolved D. The length of the CDR3 is 13 residues. The V gene lost 4 bases and the J gene lost 4 bases, with 11 bases spanning the gap. Germline V lookup: CDR1 SGDLS, CDR2 YYNGEE. CDR3 DNA sequence: TGTGCCAGCAGCCTAGAGCGGGGCACTGAAGCTTTCTTT. It translates to CASSLERGTEAFF.

The chain joins TRBV19 to TRBJ1-5, with 7 nucleotides matching TRBD1. CDR1 is LNHDA and CDR2 is SQIVND in the germline V gene (reference sequence). This CDR3 region has 12 residues. The V and J ends lost 9 bases and 5 bases, in that order; junction bases with no gene match: 4. CDR3 nucleotide sequence: TGTGCCAGATACACAGGGGATCAGCCCCAGCATTTT. Translating gives CARYTGDQPQHF.

This chain joins TRBV30 and TRBJ1-5; D not resolved. Germline V gene data show CDR1 as GTSNPN and CDR2 as SVGIG (reference sequence). V was cut by 2 bases and J by 7 bases, with 15 bases left in between. The CDR3 covers 14 residues. The CDR3 sequence: CAWSSPGSGQPQHF. The CDR3 bases are TGTGCCTGGAGTTCTCCGGGGTCGGGACAGCCCCAGCATTTT.

This chain links TRBV7-2 with TRBJ2-7, with 9 positions matching TRBD2. This CDR3 has 14 residues. The trim removed 5 bases at V and 6 bases at J, leaving 8 bases unmatched. Germline values: CDR1 SGHTA, CDR2 FQGNSA. In DNA, the CDR3 is TGTGCCAGCAGCCCGGGACTAGCAACCCCCGAGCAGTACTTC. Protein: CASSPGLATPEQYF. Full variable domain (rest looked up from reference TRBV7-2 and TRBJ2-7): GAGVSQSPSNKVTEKGKDVELRCDPISGHTALYWYRQSLGQGLEFLIYFQGNSAPDKSGLPSDRFSAERTGGSVSTLTIQRTQQEDSAVYLCASSPGLATPEQYFGPGTRLTVT.

V and J are TRBV20-1 and TRBJ2-7; 12 bases match TRBD1. Trimming took 3 bases from V and 4 from J; bases not matched to a gene: 4. Germline CDR1 DFQATT, CDR2 SNEGSKA (reference sequence). This CDR3 has 14 residues. CDR3 nucleotide sequence: TGCAGTGCTAGTCGGGACAGGGGGCCTTACGAGCAGTACTTC. The encoded protein is CSASRDRGPYEQYF.

The CDR3 nucleotides are TGTGCCAGCAGCCGTGCTAGCGGGAGGGCCCGAGGGACGGGCACCGGGGAGCTGTTTTTT. The encoded protein is CASSRASGRARGTGTGELFF. This sequence joins TRBV4-2 and TRBJ2-2, with TRBD2 matching over 12 bases. The germline V gene encodes CDR1 LGHNA and CDR2 YNFKEQ. V gave up 4 bases and J gave up 4 bases; unmatched junction bases: 16. The CDR3 length is 20 residues.

CDR3 nucleotides: TGCGCCAGCAGCCAAGAAAAGACGGGTCGCCCTGATCAGCAGTACTTC. It specifies CASSQEKTGRPDQQYF. V gene TRBV4-3 combines with J gene TRBJ2-7, with no clear D. The CDR3 spans 16 residues. V was shortened by 0 bases and J by 8 bases, with 20 bases between the two germline ends. Germline CDR1 reads LGHNA; CDR2 reads YSLEER.

J is TRBJ2-7 and V is TRBV7-2; possibly TRBD1 for D (6 bases). The CDR3 runs 13 residues. V lost 2 bases, J lost 5 bases, and 10 bases lay in between. Germline V lookup: CDR1 SGHTA, CDR2 FQGNSA. CDR3 amino acids: CASSLQGIHEQYF. CDR3 DNA sequence: TGTGCCAGCAGCTTACAGGGGATCCACGAGCAGTACTTC.

The V and J genes are TRBV9 and TRBJ2-1; 13 bases map to TRBD2. From germline, CDR1 is SGDLS and CDR2 YYNGEE. After removal of 4 bases from V and 6 bases from J, the junction contained 7 bases not matched to a gene. The CDR3 is 16 residues long. The CDR3 region has the DNA TGTGCCAGCAGCCAAGAACTAGCGGGAGGGCCCAATGAGCAGTTCTTC. It is translated as CASSQELAGGPNEQFF. Full variable domain (missing parts from reference TRBV9 and TRBJ2-1): DSGVTQTPKHLITATGQRVTLRCSPRSGDLSVYWYQQSLDQGLQFLIQYYNGEERAKGNILERFSAQQFPDLHSELNLSSLELGDSALYFCASSQELAGGPNEQFFGPGTRLTVL.

The CDR3 coding sequence is TGCGCCAGCAGCATCCGAGAAACCGGGGAGCTGTTTTTT. Protein product: CASSIRETGELFF. This chain joins TRBV5-1 and TRBJ2-2, with D unresolved. Germline assignment: CDR1 SGHRS and CDR2 YFSETQ. The CDR3 loop spans 13 amino acids. V lost 4 bases and J lost 5, with 9 bases in between.

This clone has just one count. The chain joins TRBV2 to TRBJ1-2; D unresolved. With 0 bases removed from V and 1 base from J, the gap between germline ends came to 3 bases. Germline V lookup: CDR1 SNHLY, CDR2 FYNNEI. CDR3 length: 13 amino acids. CDR3 residues: CASSEAGNYGYTF. In DNA form, the CDR3 reads TGTGCCAGCAGTGAAGCCGGTAACTATGGCTACACCTTC.

V usage is TRBV6-5 and J usage is TRBJ2-7, with 7 nucleotides matching TRBD1. This CDR3 is built from 15 residues. V lost 9 bases to trimming and J lost 2 bases; unmatched junction nucleotides: 13. Germline loops: CDR1 MNHEY, CDR2 SVGAGI. The CDR3 loop reads CARSNNGTVTYEQYF. DNA of the CDR3: TGTGCCAGATCAAACAACGGGACAGTAACCTACGAGCAGTACTTC.

This rearrangement joins TRBV4-3 to TRBJ2-7; D may be TRBD1 (5 bases). V was clipped by 0 bases and J by 3 bases, with 12 bases between them. Germline CDR1 is LGHNA and CDR2 is YSLEER. The CDR3 is made up of 15 amino acids. CDR3 bases: TGCGCCAGCAGCCAAGAATGGGGCGGAAGCTACGAGCAGTACTTC. Protein: CASSQEWGGSYEQYF.

The CDR3 nucleotides are TGTGCCAGCAGCTTAGGACAGGGGAATGCTGAGCAGTTCTTC. This translates into CASSLGQGNAEQFF. V is TRBV7-2 and J is TRBJ2-1; TRBD1 matches 8 bases. The CDR3 runs 14 residues. Per the germline V gene, CDR1 is SGHTA and CDR2 is FQGNSA. V gave up 1 base and J gave up 9 bases; unmatched junction bases: 5.

This chain links TRBV27 with TRBJ1-1, with D possibly matching TRBD1 (5 bases). Trimming stripped 6 bases from V and 6 bases from J, with 20 bases between. Germline CDR1 reads MNHEY; CDR2 reads SMNVEV (reference sequence). The CDR3 loop spans 15 amino acids. CDR3 DNA: TGTGCCAGCAGCCGTCTGGGGGGAGGGAGCTCTGAAGCTTTCTTT. Translating it yields CASSRLGGGSSEAFF.

The chain combines TRBV24-1 with TRBJ1-5; a weak D match, TRBD1 (5 bases). The CDR3 runs to 14 residues. V lost 5 bases to trimming and J lost 5 bases, with 12 bases between them. Germline CDR1 is KGHDR and CDR2 is SFDVKD. For the CDR3, the DNA is TGTGCCACCAGTGCCGCGGGGGGGGATCAGCCCCAGCATTTT. It encodes CATSAAGGDQPQHF.

The rearrangement joins TRBV27 to TRBJ2-2; tentative D call: TRBD2 (5 bases). Germline CDR1 and CDR2: MNHEY and SMNVEV (reference sequence). The CDR3 has 15 residues. The V end was cut by 7 bases, the J end by 5 bases, with 17 bases between. CDR3 in amino acids: CASNLEGAGTGELFF. DNA of the CDR3: TGTGCCAGCAACCTCGAGGGAGCCGGAACCGGGGAGCTGTTTTTT.

This clone was detected once. This sequence joins TRBV3-1 (or the pseudogene TRBV3-2) and TRBJ1-1; TRBD1 agrees at 7 bases. Germline assignment: CDR1 LGHDT and CDR2 YNNKEL (reference sequence). Unmatched junction bases numbered 2, after V lost 0 bases and J lost 4 bases. The length of the CDR3 is 14 residues. CDR3 sequence (DNA): TGTGCCAGCAGCCAAGATCCAGGGGGCACTGAAGCTTTCTTT. It translates to CASSQDPGGTEAFF.

The rearrangement uses TRBV11-2 and TRBJ1-6; possible D gene TRBD1, 5 bases. The CDR3 is made up of 15 amino acids. Germline V gene sequence: CDR1 SGHAT, CDR2 FQNNGV. V gave up 3 bases and J gave up 5 bases, with 11 bases separating them. The CDR3, as DNA: TGTGCCAGCAGCTTCGGGGGGACGGATAATTCACCCCTCCACTTT. Translation: CASSFGGTDNSPLHF. The whole variable domain, remainder taken from reference TRBV11-2 and TRBJ1-6, is EAGVAQSPRYKIIEKRQSVAFWCNPISGHATLYWYQQILGQGPKLLIQFQNNGVVDDSQLPKDRFSAERLKGVDSTLKIQPAKLEDSAVYLCASSFGGTDNSPLHFGNGTRLTVT.

The chain employs TRBV15 and TRBJ2-5; 10 bases fit TRBD1. Germline V CDR1 and CDR2: LNHNV, YYDKDF (reference sequence). V lost 2 bases to trimming and J lost 0 bases; unmatched junction nucleotides: 18. The CDR3 sequence is 21 residues long. The CDR3: CATSRITFRTGGFLYQETQYF. DNA of the CDR3: TGTGCCACCAGCAGAATAACGTTTCGGACAGGGGGTTTCTTGTACCAAGAGACCCAGTACTTC.

This clone was seen once. The V gene is TRBV7-9, the J gene TRBJ2-1; 15 nucleotides align to TRBD2. The trim removed 5 bases at V and 4 bases at J, leaving 6 bases unmatched. In germline, CDR1 is SEHNR, CDR2 FQNEAQ (reference sequence). CDR3 length equals 17 residues. This chain's CDR3 is CASSGGLAGGWYNEQFF. In nucleotides, the CDR3 is TGTGCCAGCAGCGGAGGACTAGCGGGAGGGTGGTACAATGAGCAGTTCTTC. Drawing the rest from reference TRBV7-9 and TRBJ2-1, the complete variable domain is DTGVSQNPRHKITKRGQNVTFRCDPISEHNRLYWYRQTLGQGPEFLTYFQNEAQLEKSRLLSDRFSAERPKGSFSTLEIQRTEQGDSAMYLCASSGGLAGGWYNEQFFGPGTRLTVL.

The J gene is TRBJ2-3, the V gene TRBV19, with TRBD2 matching over 11 bases. CDR1 and CDR2 (germline): LNHDA, SQIVND (reference sequence). The junction had 7 bases not matched to a gene; V was cut back by 8 bases and J by 6 bases. The CDR3 runs to 14 residues. CDR3 in amino acids: CASSSGRPGDTQYF. The CDR3 DNA sequence: TGTGCCAGTTCTAGCGGGAGGCCGGGGGATACGCAGTATTTT.

The rearrangement links TRBV28 to TRBJ1-5, with 11 nucleotides matching TRBD1. Trimming at V came to 8 bases and at J to 2 bases, leaving 14 bases not matched to a gene. CDR1 is MDHEN, CDR2 SYDVKM, per germline. This CDR3 has 18 residues. The CDR3 nucleotides read TGTGCCAGCTCCCCTCGGACAGGGGGCGCGTGGGGCAATCAGCCCCAGCATTTT. It encodes CASSPRTGGAWGNQPQHF.

The J gene is TRBJ2-7, the V gene TRBV4-1; no definite D call. The length of the CDR3 is 13 residues. V dropped 0 bases and J dropped 0 bases, with 3 bases sitting between them. Per the germline V gene, CDR1 is MGHRA and CDR2 is YSYEKL. CDR3 residues: CASSQDYSYEQYF. In DNA form, the CDR3 reads TGCGCCAGCAGCCAAGACTACTCCTACGAGCAGTACTTC.

V gene TRBV29-1 combines with J gene TRBJ1-1; the D gene is possibly TRBD1 (5 bases). The CDR3 length is 16 residues. The V gene's germline CDR1 is SQVTM and CDR2 ANQGSEA. Trimming left V 5 bases short and J 0 bases short, with 19 bases between. The CDR3, as DNA: TGCAGCGTTCTCCTACGGGGGACCATAATGAACACTGAAGCTTTCTTT. It encodes CSVLLRGTIMNTEAFF.

V and J are TRBV5-8 and TRBJ1-2; the D gene is possibly TRBD1 (6 bases). V was pared by 6 bases and J by 3 bases, with 21 bases between. CDR1 and CDR2 from the germline V gene are SGHTS and YDEGEE. This CDR3 has 16 amino acids. CDR3: CASTSRGGSTDYGYTF. The CDR3 nucleotides read TGTGCCAGCACCTCCCGGGGGGGCTCTACTGACTATGGCTACACCTTC.

This clone was seen only once. The DNA of the CDR3 is TGTGCCAGCAGCTTCACAGGGGGCTTTTTAAGCGGCACTGAAGCTTTCTTT. Residues: CASSFTGGFLSGTEAFF. The chain couples TRBV11-3 to TRBJ1-1, with 9 bases fitting TRBD1. CDR1 is SGHNT and CDR2 is YENEEA in the germline V gene. This CDR3 is 17 amino acids long. V lost 3 bases, J lost 4 bases, and 12 bases stayed unmatched.

A few counts support this clone. This chain links TRBV5-4 with TRBJ2-7, with 12 bases matching TRBD1. The CDR3 loop spans 15 amino acids. Germline V gene sequence: CDR1 SGHNT, CDR2 YYREEE (reference sequence). V shed 4 bases and J 5 bases; nucleotides not matched to a gene: 7. This CDR3 is CASSTRDRGLDEQYF. The CDR3 DNA follows: TGTGCCAGCAGCACCCGGGACAGGGGGCTCGACGAGCAGTACTTC.

This clone was detected only once. This sequence joins TRBV19 and TRBJ2-2, with unresolved D. CDR3 length equals 14 residues. Germline loops: CDR1 LNHDA, CDR2 SQIVND (reference sequence). The V end lost 5 bases, the J end lost 1 base, and 8 bases lay between the germline ends. This CDR3 is CASSGSVNTGELFF. In DNA, the CDR3 is TGTGCCAGTAGTGGCAGCGTGAACACCGGGGAGCTGTTTTTT.

This clone was observed a few times. The J gene is TRBJ1-2, the V gene TRBV19; the match to TRBD1 covers 8 bases. J was trimmed by 4 bases and V by 11 bases; bases with no gene match: 9. The CDR3 extends over 13 amino acids. The germline CDR1 and CDR2 sequences are LNHDA and SQIVND (reference sequence). CDR3 region: CAGGTGFGYGYTF. DNA of the CDR3: TGTGCCGGGGGGACAGGCTTTGGCTATGGCTACACCTTC.